This section outlines one T cell receptor beta chain sequence together with its context. The sample is drawn from a study of blood T cell repertoires in COVID-19. The V and J ends lost 4 bases and 9 bases, in that order; junction bases with no gene match: 8. The CDR3 covers 14 residues. Germline lookup yields CDR1 LGHDT and CDR2 YNNKEL (reference sequence). Per the original data handling: Estimation of nucleated cell counts relied on the amplification of reference gene primers. TCRdb's copy holds only in-frame clones and misses some; the assay was immunoSEQ multiplex PCR. Clone size and V and J calls were adopted from that table, with D and trimming inferred from the DNA. The table lists approximately 310,000 clones, roughly 85% of them singletons. Membership in each cohort depended on participant-reported clinical history. The study recruited exposed participants who had met a COVID-19 case within 2 weeks before entry.

The TCR was taken from a woman aged 30 to 39 who had been exposed to COVID-19. The chain carries TRBV3-1 (or the pseudogene TRBV3-2) and TRBJ2-1, with TRBD1 matching over 8 bases. The material sequenced was PBMCs or T cells enriched from blood (not recorded which). CDR3 in amino acids: CASSPSRQGREQFF. As DNA, the CDR3 is TGTGCCAGCAGCCCGTCAAGACAGGGGCGTGAGCAGTTCTTC.